This record concerns one T cell receptor (beta chain) sequence. Its antigen is currently unknown. The sample comes from a study of cytomegalovirus exposure and HLA in healthy donors. Notes on the study in general: Upon later analysis, TCR association rates were observed to vary by HLA locus, being highest for DRB1 and lowest for HLA-C. A later analysis found that most CMV-associated TCR beta chains appeared HLA-restricted. Previous analysis showed most TCR beta V segments were productive about 87% or about 30% of the time.

Primers for the PCR totalled 60 Vbeta and 13 Jbeta. Sequencing was performed with immunoSEQ multiplex PCR; in TCRdb, only in-frame clones are kept and a portion is missing. The sample lists roughly 160,000 clones, over 70% occurring once. The source of this sequence is a woman aged 50 to 60 in good health and CMV-seropositive. Sample: PBMCs.

The CDR3 region is CASSLGAGGPSGDEQFF. The CDR3 bases are TGTGCCAGCAGCTTAGGAGCGGGGGGGCCGTCTGGGGATGAGCAGTTCTTC. The chain is built from TRBV11-3 and TRBJ2-1, with 10 bases lining up with TRBD2. From germline, CDR1 is SGHNT and CDR2 YENEEA. The CDR3 sequence is 17 residues long. V gave up 1 base and J gave up 8 bases; unmatched junction bases: 11.